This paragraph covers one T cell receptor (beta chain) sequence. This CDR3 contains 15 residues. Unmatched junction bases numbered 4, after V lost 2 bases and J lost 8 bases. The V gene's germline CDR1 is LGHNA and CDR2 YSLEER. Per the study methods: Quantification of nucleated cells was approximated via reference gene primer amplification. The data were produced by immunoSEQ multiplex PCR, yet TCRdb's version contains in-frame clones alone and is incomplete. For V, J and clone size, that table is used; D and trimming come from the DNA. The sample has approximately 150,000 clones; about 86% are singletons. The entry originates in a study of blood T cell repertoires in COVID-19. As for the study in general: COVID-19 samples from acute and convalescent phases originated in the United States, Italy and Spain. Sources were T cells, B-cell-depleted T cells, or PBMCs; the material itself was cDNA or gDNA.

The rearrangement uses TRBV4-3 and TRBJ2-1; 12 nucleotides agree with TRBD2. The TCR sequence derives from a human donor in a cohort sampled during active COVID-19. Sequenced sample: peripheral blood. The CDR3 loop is CASSQRTSGIDEQFF. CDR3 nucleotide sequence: TGCGCCAGCAGCCAACGGACTAGCGGGATAGATGAGCAGTTCTTC.